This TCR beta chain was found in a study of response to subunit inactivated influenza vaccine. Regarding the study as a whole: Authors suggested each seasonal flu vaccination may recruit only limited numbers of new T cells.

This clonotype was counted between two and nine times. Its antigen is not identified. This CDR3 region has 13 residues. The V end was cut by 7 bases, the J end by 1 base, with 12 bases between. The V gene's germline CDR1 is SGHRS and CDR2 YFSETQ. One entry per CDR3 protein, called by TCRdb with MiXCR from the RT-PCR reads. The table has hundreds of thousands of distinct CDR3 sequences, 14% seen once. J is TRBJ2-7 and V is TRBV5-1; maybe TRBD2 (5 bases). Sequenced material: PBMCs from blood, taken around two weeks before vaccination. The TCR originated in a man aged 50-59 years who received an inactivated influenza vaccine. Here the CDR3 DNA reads TGCGCCAGCGGCCGGGAACATTCCTACGAGCAGTACTTC. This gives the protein CASGREHSYEQYF. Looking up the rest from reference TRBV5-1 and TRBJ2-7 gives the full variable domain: KAGVTQTPRYLIKTRGQQVTLSCSPISGHRSVSWYQQTPGQGLQFLFEYFSETQRNKGNFPGRFSGRQFSNSRSEMNVSTLELGDSALYLCASGREHSYEQYFGPGTRLTVT.